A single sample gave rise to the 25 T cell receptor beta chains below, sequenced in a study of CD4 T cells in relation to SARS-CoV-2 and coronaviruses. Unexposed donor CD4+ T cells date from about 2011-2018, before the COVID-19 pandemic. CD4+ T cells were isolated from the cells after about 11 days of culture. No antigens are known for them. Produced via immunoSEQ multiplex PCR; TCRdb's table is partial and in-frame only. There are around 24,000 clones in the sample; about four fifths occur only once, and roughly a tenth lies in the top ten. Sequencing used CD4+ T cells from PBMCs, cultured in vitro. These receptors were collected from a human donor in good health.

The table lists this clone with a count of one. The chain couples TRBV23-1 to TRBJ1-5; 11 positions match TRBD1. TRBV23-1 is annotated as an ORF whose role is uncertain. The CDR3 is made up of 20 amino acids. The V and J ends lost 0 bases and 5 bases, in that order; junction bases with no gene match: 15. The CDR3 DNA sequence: TGCGCCAGCAGTCAATCGGAAAGAAATCGGACAGGGGGCATGTATCAGCCCCAGCATTTT. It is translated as CASSQSERNRTGGMYQPQHF.

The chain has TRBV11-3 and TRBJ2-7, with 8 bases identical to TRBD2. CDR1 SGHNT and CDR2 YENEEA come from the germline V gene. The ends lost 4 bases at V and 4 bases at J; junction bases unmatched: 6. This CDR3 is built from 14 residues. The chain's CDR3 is CASSYSGSSYEQYF. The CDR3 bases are TGTGCCAGCAGCTACAGCGGGAGCAGTTACGAGCAGTACTTC.

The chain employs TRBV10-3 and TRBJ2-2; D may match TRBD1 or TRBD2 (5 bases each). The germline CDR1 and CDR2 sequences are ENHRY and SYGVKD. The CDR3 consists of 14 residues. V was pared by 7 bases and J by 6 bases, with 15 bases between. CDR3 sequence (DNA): TGTGCCATCATGGGGACCCCCCTCCCCGGGGAGCTGTTTTTT. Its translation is CAIMGTPLPGELFF.

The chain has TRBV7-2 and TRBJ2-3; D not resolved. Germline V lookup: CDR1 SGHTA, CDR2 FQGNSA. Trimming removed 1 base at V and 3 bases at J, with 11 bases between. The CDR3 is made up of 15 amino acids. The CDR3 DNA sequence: TGTGCCAGCAGCTTAGGTCTTCCAGCGACAGATACGCAGTATTTT. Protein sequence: CASSLGLPATDTQYF.

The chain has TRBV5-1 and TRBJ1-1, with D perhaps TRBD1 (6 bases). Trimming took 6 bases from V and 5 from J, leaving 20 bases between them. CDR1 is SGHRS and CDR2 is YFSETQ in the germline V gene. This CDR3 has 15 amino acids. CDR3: CASTMGGGAATEAFF. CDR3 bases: TGCGCCAGCACCATGGGAGGGGGGGCGGCGACTGAAGCTTTCTTT.

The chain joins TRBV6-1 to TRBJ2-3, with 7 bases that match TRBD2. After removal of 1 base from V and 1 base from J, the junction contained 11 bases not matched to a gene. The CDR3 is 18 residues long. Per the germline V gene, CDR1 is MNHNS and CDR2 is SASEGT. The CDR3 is CASSEGVRTRARTDTQYF. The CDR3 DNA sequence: TGTGCCAGCAGTGAAGGGGTTAGGACTAGGGCCCGCACAGATACGCAGTATTTT.

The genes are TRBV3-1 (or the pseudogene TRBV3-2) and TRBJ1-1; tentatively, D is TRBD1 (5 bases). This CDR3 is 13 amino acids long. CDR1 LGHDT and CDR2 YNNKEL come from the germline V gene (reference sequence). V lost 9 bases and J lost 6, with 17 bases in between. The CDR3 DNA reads TGTGCCAGTTATTCTTGGGGGGAGTCTGAAGCTTTCTTT. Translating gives CASYSWGESEAFF.

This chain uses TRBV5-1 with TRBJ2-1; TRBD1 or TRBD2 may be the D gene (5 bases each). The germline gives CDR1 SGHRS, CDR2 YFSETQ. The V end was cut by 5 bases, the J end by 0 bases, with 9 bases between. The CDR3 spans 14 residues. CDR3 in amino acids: CASSSGTSYNEQFF. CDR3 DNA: TGCGCCAGCAGTTCCGGGACCTCCTACAATGAGCAGTTCTTC.

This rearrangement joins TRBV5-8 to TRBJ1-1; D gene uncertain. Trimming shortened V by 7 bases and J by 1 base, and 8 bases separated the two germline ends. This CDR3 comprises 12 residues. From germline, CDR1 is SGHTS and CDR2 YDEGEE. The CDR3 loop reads CASGHPNTEAFF. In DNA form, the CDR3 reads TGTGCCAGCGGCCACCCGAACACTGAAGCTTTCTTT.

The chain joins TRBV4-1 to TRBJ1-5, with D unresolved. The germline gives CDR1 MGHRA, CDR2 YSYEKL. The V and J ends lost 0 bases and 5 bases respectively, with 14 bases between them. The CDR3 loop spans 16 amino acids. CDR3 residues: CASSQESGGPYQPQHF. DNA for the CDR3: TGCGCCAGCAGCCAAGAAAGTGGCGGACCCTATCAGCCCCAGCATTTT.

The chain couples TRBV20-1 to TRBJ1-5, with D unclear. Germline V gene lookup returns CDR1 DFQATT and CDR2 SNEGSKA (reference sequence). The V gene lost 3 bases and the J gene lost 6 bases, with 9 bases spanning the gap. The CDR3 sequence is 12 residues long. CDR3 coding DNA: TGCAGTGCTAGTATGTCGGGTCAGCCCCAGCATTTT. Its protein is CSASMSGQPQHF.

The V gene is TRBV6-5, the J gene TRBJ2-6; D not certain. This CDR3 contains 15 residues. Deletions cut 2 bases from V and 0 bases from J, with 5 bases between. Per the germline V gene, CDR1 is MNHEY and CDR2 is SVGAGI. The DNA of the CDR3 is TGTGCCAGCAGTTACGGCAGCTCTGGGGCCAACGTCCTGACTTTC. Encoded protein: CASSYGSSGANVLTF.

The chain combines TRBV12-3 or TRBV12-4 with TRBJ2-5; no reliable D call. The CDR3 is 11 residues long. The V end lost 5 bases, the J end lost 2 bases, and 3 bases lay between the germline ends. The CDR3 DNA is TGTGCCAGCAGTACACAAGAGACCCAGTACTTC. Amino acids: CASSTQETQYF.

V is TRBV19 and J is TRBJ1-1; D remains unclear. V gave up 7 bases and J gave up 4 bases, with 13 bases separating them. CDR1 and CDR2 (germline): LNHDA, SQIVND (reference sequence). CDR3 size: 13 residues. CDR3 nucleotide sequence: TGTGCCAGTACCAAACATGGTGTCACTGAAGCTTTCTTT. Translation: CASTKHGVTEAFF.

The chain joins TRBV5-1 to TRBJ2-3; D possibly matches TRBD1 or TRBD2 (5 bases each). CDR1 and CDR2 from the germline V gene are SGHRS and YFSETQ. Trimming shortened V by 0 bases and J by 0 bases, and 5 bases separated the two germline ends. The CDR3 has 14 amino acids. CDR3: CASSLGGSTDTQYF. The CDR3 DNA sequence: TGCGCCAGCAGCTTGGGGGGGAGCACAGATACGCAGTATTTT.

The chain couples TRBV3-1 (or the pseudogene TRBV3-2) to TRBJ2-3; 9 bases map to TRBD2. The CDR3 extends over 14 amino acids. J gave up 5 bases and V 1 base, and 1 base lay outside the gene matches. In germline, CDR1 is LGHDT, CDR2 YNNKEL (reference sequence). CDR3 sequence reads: CASSQALAGDTQYF. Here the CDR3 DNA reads TGTGCCAGCAGCCAAGCACTAGCGGGAGATACGCAGTATTTT.

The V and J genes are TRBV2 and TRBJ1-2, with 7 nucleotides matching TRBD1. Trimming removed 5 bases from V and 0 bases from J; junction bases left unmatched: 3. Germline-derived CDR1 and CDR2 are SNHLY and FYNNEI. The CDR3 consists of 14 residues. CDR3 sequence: CASSRTGANYGYTF. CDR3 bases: TGTGCCAGCAGTCGGACAGGAGCTAACTATGGCTACACCTTC.

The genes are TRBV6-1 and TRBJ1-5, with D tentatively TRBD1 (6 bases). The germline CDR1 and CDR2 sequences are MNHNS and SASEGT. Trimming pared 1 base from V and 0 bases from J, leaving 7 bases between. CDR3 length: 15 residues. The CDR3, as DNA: TGTGCCAGCAGTGAAGGGACAGTTAGCAATCAGCCCCAGCATTTT. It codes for CASSEGTVSNQPQHF.

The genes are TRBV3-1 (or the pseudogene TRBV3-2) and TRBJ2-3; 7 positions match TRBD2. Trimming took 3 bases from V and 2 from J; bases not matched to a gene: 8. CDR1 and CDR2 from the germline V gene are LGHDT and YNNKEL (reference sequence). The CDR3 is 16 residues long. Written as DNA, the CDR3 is TGTGCCAGCAGCCACCCCAGCGGGGTGAACACAGATACGCAGTATTTT. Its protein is CASSHPSGVNTDTQYF.

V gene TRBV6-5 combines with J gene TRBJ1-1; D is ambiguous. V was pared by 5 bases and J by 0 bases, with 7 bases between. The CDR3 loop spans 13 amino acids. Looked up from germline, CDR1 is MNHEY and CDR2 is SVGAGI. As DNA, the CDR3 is TGTGCCAGCAGTCCAAGCTTGAACACTGAAGCTTTCTTT. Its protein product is CASSPSLNTEAFF.

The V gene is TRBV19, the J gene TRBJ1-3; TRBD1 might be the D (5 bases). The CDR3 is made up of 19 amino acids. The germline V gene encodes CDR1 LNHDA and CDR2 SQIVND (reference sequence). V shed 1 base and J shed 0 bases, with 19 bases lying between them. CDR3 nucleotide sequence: TGTGCCAGTAGTATAGGGTCGGGGCAGCCCATCCACTCTGGAAACACCATATATTTT. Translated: CASSIGSGQPIHSGNTIYF. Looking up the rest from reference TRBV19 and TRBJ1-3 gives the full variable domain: DGGITQSPKYLFRKEGQNVTLSCEQNLNHDAMYWYRQDPGQGLRLIYYSQIVNDFQKGDIAEGYSVSREKKESFPLTVTSAQKNPTAFYLCASSIGSGQPIHSGNTIYFGEGSWLTVV.

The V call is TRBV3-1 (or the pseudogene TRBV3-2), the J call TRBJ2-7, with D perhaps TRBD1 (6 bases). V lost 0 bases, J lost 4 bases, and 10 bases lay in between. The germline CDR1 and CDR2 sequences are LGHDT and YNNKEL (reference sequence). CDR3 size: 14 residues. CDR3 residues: CASSQDQGSYEQYF. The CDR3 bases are TGTGCCAGCAGCCAAGACCAGGGGAGTTACGAGCAGTACTTC.

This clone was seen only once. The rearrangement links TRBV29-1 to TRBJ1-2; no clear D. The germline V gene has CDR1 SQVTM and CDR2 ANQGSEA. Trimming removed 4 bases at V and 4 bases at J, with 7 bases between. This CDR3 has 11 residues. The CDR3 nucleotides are TGCAGCGTTGGAGCAGCCTATGGCTACACCTTC. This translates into CSVGAAYGYTF.

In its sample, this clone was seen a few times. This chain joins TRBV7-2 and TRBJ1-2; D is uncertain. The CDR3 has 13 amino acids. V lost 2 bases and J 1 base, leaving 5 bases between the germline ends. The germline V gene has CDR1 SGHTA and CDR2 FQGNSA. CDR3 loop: CASSLIVNYGYTF. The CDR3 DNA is TGTGCCAGCAGCTTAATAGTTAACTATGGCTACACCTTC.

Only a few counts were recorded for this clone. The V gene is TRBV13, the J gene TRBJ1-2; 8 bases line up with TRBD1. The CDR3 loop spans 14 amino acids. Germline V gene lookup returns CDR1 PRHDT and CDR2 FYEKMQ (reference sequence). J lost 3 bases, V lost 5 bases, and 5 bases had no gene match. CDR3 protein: CASSHGQGDYGYTF. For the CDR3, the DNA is TGTGCCAGCAGCCACGGACAGGGCGACTATGGCTACACCTTC.